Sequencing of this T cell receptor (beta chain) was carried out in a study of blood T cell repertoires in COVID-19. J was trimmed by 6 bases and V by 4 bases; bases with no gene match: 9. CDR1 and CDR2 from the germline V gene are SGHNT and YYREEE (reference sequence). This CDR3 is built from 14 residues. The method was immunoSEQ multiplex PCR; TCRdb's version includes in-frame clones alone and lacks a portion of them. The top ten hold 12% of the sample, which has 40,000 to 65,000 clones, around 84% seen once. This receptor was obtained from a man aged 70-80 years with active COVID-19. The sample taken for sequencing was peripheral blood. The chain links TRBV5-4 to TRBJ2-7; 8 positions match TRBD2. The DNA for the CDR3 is TGTGCCAGCAGCCGGACTAGCCCTAGAGGCGAGCAGTACTTC. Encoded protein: CASSRTSPRGEQYF.